These 10 T cell receptor beta chains were sequenced from one sample in a study of control samples from healthy donors and cancer patients. Sequencing was performed with immunoSEQ multiplex PCR; in TCRdb, only in-frame clones are kept and a portion is missing. The sample lists 95,000 to 150,000 clones, around 87% occurring once. The sample taken for sequencing was blood. The receptors were gathered from a man between 60 and 75 years old in good health.

V gene TRBV4-2 combines with J gene TRBJ2-7; 9 bases agree with TRBD2. The CDR3 contains 15 residues. V was clipped by 1 base and J by 5 bases; unmatched bases: 6. CDR1 is LGHNA and CDR2 is YNFKEQ in the germline V gene. The CDR3 here is CASSQGRGGGDEQYF. The CDR3 nucleotides are TGTGCCAGCAGCCAAGGGCGGGGGGGCGGCGACGAGCAGTACTTC.

The rearrangement joins TRBV24-1 to TRBJ2-5; D possibly corresponds to TRBD1 (6 bases). The germline V gene encodes CDR1 KGHDR and CDR2 SFDVKD. This CDR3 region has 15 residues. The V and J ends lost 3 bases and 1 base respectively, with 11 bases between them. The CDR3, as DNA: TGTGCCACCAGTGATGGAGGACAGACCCAAGAGACCCAGTACTTC. Encoded protein: CATSDGGQTQETQYF.

The DNA for the CDR3 is TGTGCCAGCAGCTTAGTTTGGACGGCTAATCAGCCCCAGCATTTT. Translated: CASSLVWTANQPQHF. V usage is TRBV7-8 and J usage is TRBJ1-5; D is uncertain. The CDR3 sequence is 15 residues long. Germline V CDR1 and CDR2: SGHVS, FQNEAQ. V was clipped by 1 base and J by 4 bases, with 11 bases between them. Full variable domain (remainder filled in from reference TRBV7-8 and TRBJ1-5): GAGVSQSPRYKVAKRGQDVALRCDPISGHVSLFWYQQALGQGPEFLTYFQNEAQLDKSGLPSDRFFAERPEGSVSTLKIQRTQQEDSAVYLCASSLVWTANQPQHFGDGTRLSIL.

V usage is TRBV3-1 (or the pseudogene TRBV3-2) and J usage is TRBJ2-2, with D maybe TRBD1 (6 bases). This CDR3 contains 14 residues. Germline V gene data show CDR1 as LGHDT and CDR2 as YNNKEL (reference sequence). Trimming pared 7 bases from V and 5 bases from J, leaving 14 bases between. CDR3 bases: TGTGCCAGCATCCACGGAAGGGGGACCGGGGAGCTGTTTTTT. It yields the protein CASIHGRGTGELFF.

DNA of the CDR3: TGTGCCAGCAGTTTCAGGGCTAGCGGTTATCGCTCAGTCACCGGGGAGCTGTTTTTT. Amino acid sequence: CASSFRASGYRSVTGELFF. This sequence joins TRBV27 and TRBJ2-2; 7 nucleotides line up with TRBD2. V was pared by 3 bases and J by 4 bases, with 17 bases of the junction left unmatched. The CDR3 extends over 19 amino acids. Germline V gives CDR1 MNHEY, CDR2 SMNVEV (reference sequence).

V is TRBV6-1 and J is TRBJ1-5; 9 bases agree with TRBD1. The CDR3 is 15 residues long. The germline CDR1 and CDR2 sequences are MNHNS and SASEGT. J gave up 10 bases and V 5 bases, and 12 bases lay outside the gene matches. CDR3 coding DNA: TGTGCCAGCAGTACAAACAGGGGGCTCCTAATCCCCCAGCATTTT. Amino acid sequence: CASSTNRGLLIPQHF.

The CDR3: CASSTGVNREKLFF. The DNA for the CDR3 is TGTGCCAGCAGCACAGGGGTGAATCGTGAAAAACTGTTTTTT. The gene calls are TRBV7-2 and TRBJ1-4; TRBD1 aligns across 7 bases. This CDR3 has 14 residues. Looked up from germline, CDR1 is SGHTA and CDR2 is FQGNSA. Trimming took 5 bases from V and 7 from J; bases not matched to a gene: 7. The complete variable domain, with remaining parts taken from reference TRBV7-2 and TRBJ1-4, reads GAGVSQSPSNKVTEKGKDVELRCDPISGHTALYWYRQSLGQGLEFLIYFQGNSAPDKSGLPSDRFSAERTGGSVSTLTIQRTQQEDSAVYLCASSTGVNREKLFFGSGTQLSVL.

The chain recombines TRBV25-1 with TRBJ1-2, with D perhaps matching TRBD1 (5 bases). V lost 7 bases and J 7 bases, leaving 25 bases between the germline ends. Germline lookup yields CDR1 MGHDK and CDR2 SYGVNS. The CDR3 loop spans 16 amino acids. Here the CDR3 reads CASTTPDMVKCGGYTF. CDR3 nucleotide sequence: TGTGCCAGCACTACCCCGGACATGGTCAAGTGTGGTGGCTACACCTTC.

The chain is built from TRBV21-1 and TRBJ1-5; the D call TRBD1 from the table was never checked on the DNA. TRBV21-1 is designated a pseudogene. This CDR3 has 15 amino acids. Here the CDR3 reads CASSNGDKSNQPQHF. The CDR3 region has the DNA TGTGCCAGCAGCAACGGGGACAAATCCAATCAGCCCCAGCATTTT.

The V gene is TRBV4-1, the J gene TRBJ1-5; 8 bases map to TRBD1. V was clipped by 11 bases and J by 5 bases; unmatched bases: 11. The germline gives CDR1 MGHRA, CDR2 YSYEKL. The CDR3 contains 14 residues. CDR3 in DNA: TGCGCCCGCCGCCGACAGGGGAAGGATCAGCCCCAGCATTTT. This encodes CARRRQGKDQPQHF.